This TCR beta chain derives from a study of blood T cell repertoires in COVID-19. The overall study: There were acute and convalescent COVID-19 samples, and they came from the United States, Italy and Spain. From T cells, B-cell-depleted T cells, or PBMCs came the material, which was cDNA or gDNA.

Per the authors' pipeline: Using reference gene primer amplification, nucleated cell counts were estimated. Here immunoSEQ multiplex PCR was the method, and the copy in TCRdb shows in-frame clones only, minus some. D and trimming were read from the DNA, whereas the V and J calls and clone size are those reported in that table. The sample has roughly 100,000 clones; around 73% are singletons. Germline CDR1 reads KGHSH; CDR2 reads LQKENI. V lost 4 bases to trimming and J lost 2 bases; unmatched junction nucleotides: 5. This CDR3 is built from 15 residues. The chain combines TRBV18 with TRBJ1-3; 7 bases are shared with TRBD1. The sequencing input was peripheral blood. The receptor comes from a man aged 55 to 70 with active or convalescent COVID-19. The CDR3 loop is CASSLGGQAGNTIYF. In DNA, the CDR3 is TGTGCCAGCTCACTCGGTGGACAGGCTGGAAACACCATATATTTT.